A selection of T cell receptor beta chains follows, all from one sample in a study of blood T cell repertoires in COVID-19. TCRdb's table, derived via immunoSEQ multiplex PCR, lists solely in-frame clones and lacks some. The sample yields roughly 300,000 clones, around nine tenths seen once. The specimen sequenced was peripheral blood. The receptors derive from a woman between 25 and 40 years old with COVID-19, enrolled during active disease. Each CDR3 is given with its conserved first and last residue. D genes are given only for firm matches. A row's size may be missing; if present it is once, few, many or a size class.

v_gene: TRBV3-1/TRBV3-2; abundance: .; j_gene: TRBJ1-5; d_gene: .; CDR3nt: TGTGCCAGCAGCCAAGGGACGGCGGGTCAGCCCCAGCATTTT; CDR3aa: CASSQGTAGQPQHF
v_gene: TRBV6-5; abundance: .; j_gene: TRBJ1-2; d_gene: .; CDR3nt: TGTGCCAGCAGTTTCGGACTAGCGGGCTATGGCTACACCTTC; CDR3aa: CASSFGLAGYGYTF
v_gene: TRBV7-2; abundance: .; j_gene: TRBJ2-1; d_gene: TRBD2; CDR3nt: TGTGCCAGCAGCTTAATGGGACTAGCGGGGGGGACGGATCAGTTCTTC; CDR3aa: CASSLMGLAGGTDQFF
v_gene: TRBV20-1; abundance: .; j_gene: TRBJ1-1; d_gene: .; CDR3nt: TGCAGTCCCTTTGGAGGTGAAGCTTTCTTT; CDR3aa: CSPFGGEAFF
v_gene: TRBV6-5; abundance: .; j_gene: TRBJ1-3; d_gene: .; CDR3nt: TGTGCCAGCAGGTCGAGGGTTCCTGGAAACACCATATATTTT; CDR3aa: CASRSRVPGNTIYF
v_gene: TRBV5-6; abundance: .; j_gene: TRBJ1-6; d_gene: .; CDR3nt: TGTGCCAGCAGCTTGGAACACCCTAATTCACCCCTCCACTTT; CDR3aa: CASSLEHPNSPLHF
v_gene: TRBV2; abundance: .; j_gene: TRBJ2-3; d_gene: TRBD2; CDR3nt: TGTGCCAGCAGGAGACTAGCGGGGGGGCAGGATACGCAGTATTTT; CDR3aa: CASRRLAGGQDTQYF
v_gene: TRBV5-5; abundance: .; j_gene: TRBJ2-2; d_gene: .; CDR3nt: TGTGCCAGCAGCTTGGCGGCAGGGATCTACACCGGGGAGCTGTTTTTT; CDR3aa: CASSLAAGIYTGELFF
v_gene: TRBV11-2; abundance: .; j_gene: TRBJ1-1; d_gene: .; CDR3nt: TGTGCCAGCAGCTTATCCGGGTTAGCGGGAAACTCTGAAGCTTTCTTT; CDR3aa: CASSLSGLAGNSEAFF
v_gene: TRBV5-8; abundance: .; j_gene: TRBJ2-7; d_gene: .; CDR3nt: TGTGCCAGCAGCTTGGCTCCGCAGATACCCTCCTACGAGCAGTACTTC; CDR3aa: CASSLAPQIPSYEQYF
v_gene: TRBV19; abundance: .; j_gene: TRBJ2-1; d_gene: TRBD2; CDR3nt: TGTGCCACCACCGGGACTAGTATCTTCGAGCAGTTCTTC; CDR3aa: CATTGTSIFEQFF
v_gene: TRBV6-5; abundance: .; j_gene: TRBJ1-1; d_gene: .; CDR3nt: TGTGCCAGCAGACTGACAGTTCACACTGAAGCTTTCTTT; CDR3aa: CASRLTVHTEAFF
v_gene: TRBV7-2; abundance: once; j_gene: TRBJ1-1; d_gene: TRBD1; CDR3nt: TGTGCCAGCAGCCAGGGGGTTTACGCTGAAGCTTTCTTT; CDR3aa: CASSQGVYAEAFF
v_gene: TRBV30; abundance: .; j_gene: TRBJ1-1; d_gene: TRBD1; CDR3nt: TGTGCCTGGAGTGTTGAGGCAGGGGGCACTGAAGCTTTCTTT; CDR3aa: CAWSVEAGGTEAFF
v_gene: TRBV12-5; abundance: once; j_gene: TRBJ2-2; d_gene: .; CDR3nt: TGTGCTAGTGGTTTTCACCCGCGGAACACCGGGGAGCTGTTTTTT; CDR3aa: CASGFHPRNTGELFF
v_gene: TRBV5-4; abundance: .; j_gene: TRBJ1-2; d_gene: TRBD1; CDR3nt: TGTGCCAGCAGCTCGGGACAGGGAATGAAGGATGGCTACACCTTC; CDR3aa: CASSSGQGMKDGYTF
v_gene: TRBV29-1; abundance: .; j_gene: TRBJ1-2; d_gene: TRBD1; CDR3nt: TGCAGCGGGGGACAGGCAAACTATGGCTACACCTTC; CDR3aa: CSGGQANYGYTF
v_gene: TRBV27; abundance: .; j_gene: TRBJ2-3; d_gene: .; CDR3nt: TGTGCCAGCAGTCATTACGGGAGCACAGATACGCAGTATTTT; CDR3aa: CASSHYGSTDTQYF
v_gene: TRBV6-5; abundance: .; j_gene: TRBJ1-2; d_gene: TRBD1; CDR3nt: TGTGCCAGCACCCAAAGGGGTAGGGGGCCCTATGGCTACACCTTC; CDR3aa: CASTQRGRGPYGYTF
v_gene: TRBV28; abundance: .; j_gene: TRBJ2-2; d_gene: .; CDR3nt: TGTGCCAGCAGTTGGACAGAGTCCGGGGAGCTGTTTTTT; CDR3aa: CASSWTESGELFF
v_gene: TRBV14; abundance: .; j_gene: TRBJ1-1; d_gene: .; CDR3nt: TGTGCCAGCAGCCTCACAGGGCTAGAAGCTTTCTTT; CDR3aa: CASSLTGLEAFF
v_gene: TRBV19; abundance: once; j_gene: TRBJ1-4; d_gene: .; CDR3nt: TGTGCCAGTAGTCTTTCCCTCCGGGACACTCCAGAAAAACTGTTTTTT; CDR3aa: CASSLSLRDTPEKLFF
v_gene: TRBV2; abundance: .; j_gene: TRBJ1-2; d_gene: .; CDR3nt: TGTGCCAGCCTGTTAGAAAACCACTATGGCTACACCTTC; CDR3aa: CASLLENHYGYTF
v_gene: TRBV30; abundance: few; j_gene: TRBJ1-2; d_gene: TRBD1; CDR3nt: TGTGCCTGGAGTGTACTGCCAGGGGGAGGTGGCTACACCTTC; CDR3aa: CAWSVLPGGGGYTF
v_gene: TRBV28; abundance: .; j_gene: TRBJ1-6; d_gene: TRBD1; CDR3nt: TGTGCCAGCAGTTTATGGGGACAGGGTTCACCCCTCCACTTT; CDR3aa: CASSLWGQGSPLHF
v_gene: TRBV24-1; abundance: few; j_gene: TRBJ1-2; d_gene: .; CDR3nt: TGTGCCACCAGTGACCCCGGGACTAACTATGGCTACACCTTC; CDR3aa: CATSDPGTNYGYTF
v_gene: TRBV13; abundance: .; j_gene: TRBJ1-3; d_gene: .; CDR3nt: TGTGCCAGCAGCCCACGGGGATCCGGAAACACCATATATTTT; CDR3aa: CASSPRGSGNTIYF
v_gene: TRBV5-1; abundance: few; j_gene: TRBJ1-1; d_gene: TRBD1; CDR3nt: TGCGCCAGCAACGGACAGGGTCGGACTGAAGCTTTCTTT; CDR3aa: CASNGQGRTEAFF
v_gene: TRBV4-1; abundance: .; j_gene: TRBJ2-7; d_gene: TRBD1; CDR3nt: TGCGCCAGCAGCCAAGGGACAGGGGGCACAACCGAGCAGTACTTC; CDR3aa: CASSQGTGGTTEQYF
v_gene: TRBV7-9; abundance: .; j_gene: TRBJ2-1; d_gene: TRBD2; CDR3nt: TGTGCCAGCAGCCTCGCTAGCGGGGGGCCAAATGAGCAGTTCTTC; CDR3aa: CASSLASGGPNEQFF
v_gene: TRBV7-8; abundance: .; j_gene: TRBJ2-7; d_gene: TRBD2; CDR3nt: TGTGCCAGCAGAGAACCGGGGGAGGGGAGCTACGAGCAGTACTTC; CDR3aa: CASREPGEGSYEQYF
v_gene: TRBV4-1; abundance: .; j_gene: TRBJ1-1; d_gene: .; CDR3nt: TGCGCCAGCAGCCAAGATGTACAAACTGAAGCTTTCTTT; CDR3aa: CASSQDVQTEAFF
v_gene: TRBV5-6; abundance: .; j_gene: TRBJ1-2; d_gene: TRBD1; CDR3nt: TGTGCCAGCAGCTTGTGGGACAGGGCTGGTGGCTACACCTTC; CDR3aa: CASSLWDRAGGYTF
v_gene: TRBV19; abundance: .; j_gene: TRBJ1-2; d_gene: .; CDR3nt: TGTGCCAGTAGGATTGACGGGGACTATGGCTACACCTTC; CDR3aa: CASRIDGDYGYTF
v_gene: TRBV24-1; abundance: .; j_gene: TRBJ1-2; d_gene: TRBD1; CDR3nt: TGTGCCACCGACCCGGACAGGGAGTTTGGCTACACCTTC; CDR3aa: CATDPDREFGYTF
v_gene: TRBV5-4; abundance: .; j_gene: TRBJ2-3; d_gene: .; CDR3nt: TGTGCCAGCAGCTTGTATAGTACAGGGACCGATACGCAGTATTTT; CDR3aa: CASSLYSTGTDTQYF
v_gene: TRBV5-1; abundance: .; j_gene: TRBJ2-2; d_gene: .; CDR3nt: TGCGCCAGCAGCTTAGGGGCCTCCAGCACCGGGGAGCTGTTTTTT; CDR3aa: CASSLGASSTGELFF
v_gene: TRBV19; abundance: .; j_gene: TRBJ1-5; d_gene: .; CDR3nt: TGTGCCAGTAAAACGACAGGACCTGGGGATCAGCCCCAGCATTTT; CDR3aa: CASKTTGPGDQPQHF
v_gene: TRBV4-2; abundance: .; j_gene: TRBJ2-1; d_gene: TRBD1; CDR3nt: TGTGCCAGCAGCCAAGATACGGGACAGAGTTACAATGAGCAGTTCTTC; CDR3aa: CASSQDTGQSYNEQFF
v_gene: TRBV7-8; abundance: .; j_gene: TRBJ1-2; d_gene: TRBD1; CDR3nt: TGTGCCAGCAGCCGGGACAGCTATGGCTACACCTTC; CDR3aa: CASSRDSYGYTF
v_gene: TRBV5-1; abundance: .; j_gene: TRBJ2-1; d_gene: .; CDR3nt: TGCGCCAGCAGCTTTTCGGGGGCCTACAATGAGCAGTTCTTC; CDR3aa: CASSFSGAYNEQFF
v_gene: TRBV18; abundance: .; j_gene: TRBJ2-1; d_gene: .; CDR3nt: TGTGCCAGCTCACTGGCCAGGGCCAACAATGAGCAGTTCTTC; CDR3aa: CASSLARANNEQFF
v_gene: TRBV6-1; abundance: .; j_gene: TRBJ2-3; d_gene: .; CDR3nt: TGTGCCAGCAGTGAAGCGCGGCTCGGCACAGATACGCAGTATTTT; CDR3aa: CASSEARLGTDTQYF
v_gene: TRBV4-1; abundance: .; j_gene: TRBJ2-2; d_gene: TRBD2; CDR3nt: TGCGCCAGCAGCCAAAATCCCAGCGGGGGCACCGGGGAGCTGTTTTTT; CDR3aa: CASSQNPSGGTGELFF
v_gene: TRBV9; abundance: .; j_gene: TRBJ2-1; d_gene: .; CDR3nt: TGTGCCAGCAGCGTTTCACTAGATGAGCAGTTCTTC; CDR3aa: CASSVSLDEQFF
v_gene: TRBV11-3; abundance: .; j_gene: TRBJ2-5; d_gene: .; CDR3nt: TGTGCCAGCAGCTTCGTAACAGCCATTCGGGAGACCCAGTACTTC; CDR3aa: CASSFVTAIRETQYF
v_gene: TRBV2; abundance: .; j_gene: TRBJ2-1; d_gene: TRBD1; CDR3nt: TGTGCCAGCAGTGCTGACAGGGGGCTTTACGATGAGCAGTTCTTC; CDR3aa: CASSADRGLYDEQFF
v_gene: TRBV19; abundance: .; j_gene: TRBJ1-3; d_gene: .; CDR3nt: TGTGCCAGTAGTATAGATCGGTTATCTGGAAACACCATATATTTT; CDR3aa: CASSIDRLSGNTIYF
v_gene: TRBV5-1; abundance: .; j_gene: TRBJ1-2; d_gene: .; CDR3nt: TGCGCCAGCAGGCGGGGGAACTATGGCTACACCTTC; CDR3aa: CASRRGNYGYTF
v_gene: TRBV6-1; abundance: .; j_gene: TRBJ1-2; d_gene: .; CDR3nt: TGTGCCAGCAGTGATCTGGGGCTGAGCTATGGCTACACCTTC; CDR3aa: CASSDLGLSYGYTF
v_gene: TRBV5-1; abundance: .; j_gene: TRBJ1-1; d_gene: .; CDR3nt: TGCGCCAGCAGTTCTCAGGTCGTAAACACTGAAGCTTTCTTT; CDR3aa: CASSSQVVNTEAFF
v_gene: TRBV4-1; abundance: .; j_gene: TRBJ1-5; d_gene: .; CDR3nt: TGCGCCAGCAGCAGTCACAGGGCCGGTCAGCCCCAGCATTTT; CDR3aa: CASSSHRAGQPQHF
v_gene: TRBV4-3; abundance: .; j_gene: TRBJ2-5; d_gene: .; CDR3nt: TGCGCCAGCAGCCAAGCCAGGGGTCGAGAGACCCAGTACTTC; CDR3aa: CASSQARGRETQYF
v_gene: TRBV19; abundance: .; j_gene: TRBJ1-2; d_gene: TRBD1; CDR3nt: TGTGCCAGTACCTTAATGACAGGGGATTATGGCTACACCTTC; CDR3aa: CASTLMTGDYGYTF
v_gene: TRBV18; abundance: .; j_gene: TRBJ1-1; d_gene: .; CDR3nt: TGTGCCAGCTCACTCACGGACACTCAAAACACTGAAGCTTTCTTT; CDR3aa: CASSLTDTQNTEAFF
v_gene: TRBV19; abundance: .; j_gene: TRBJ2-1; d_gene: .; CDR3nt: TGTGCCACCCGGTACTCTACTTCCTACAATGAGCAGTTCTTC; CDR3aa: CATRYSTSYNEQFF